The 5 T cell receptor beta chains given below trace back to one sample, sequenced in a study of Tregs in tolerant kidney transplant recipients. Sequencing was performed with immunoSEQ multiplex PCR; in TCRdb, only in-frame clones are kept and a portion is missing. Among 75,000 to 95,000 clones listed, around nine tenths were seen once. The source material was CD8+ T cells from blood. These receptors came from a human donor in good health.

The genes are TRBV5-1 and TRBJ2-1; 10 bases align to TRBD2. The CDR3 spans 15 residues. The germline CDR1 and CDR2 sequences are SGHRS and YFSETQ. Unmatched junction bases numbered 6, after V lost 0 bases and J lost 9 bases. In DNA form, the CDR3 reads TGCGCCAGCAGCTTGGCCCTAGCGGGAGTGAGTGAGCAGTTCTTC. Translation: CASSLALAGVSEQFF.

This chain joins TRBV9 and TRBJ1-2; no clear D. The germline CDR1 and CDR2 sequences are SGDLS and YYNGEE. Trimming stripped 3 bases from V and 4 bases from J, with 16 bases between. This CDR3 region has 15 residues. CDR3 region: CASSDFPGAPYGYTF. In DNA, the CDR3 is TGTGCCAGCAGCGACTTCCCAGGTGCACCCTATGGCTACACCTTC. The entire variable domain, with the rest obtained from reference TRBV9 and TRBJ1-2, is as follows: DSGVTQTPKHLITATGQRVTLRCSPRSGDLSVYWYQQSLDQGLQFLIQYYNGEERAKGNILERFSAQQFPDLHSELNLSSLELGDSALYFCASSDFPGAPYGYTFGSGTRLTVV.

This clone was recorded only once. V gene TRBV9 combines with J gene TRBJ2-7, with TRBD2 as a possible D gene (5 bases). CDR3 size: 13 residues. V was trimmed by 0 bases and J by 6 bases, leaving 10 bases between them. Germline V gene data show CDR1 as SGDLS and CDR2 as YYNGEE. Here the CDR3 reads CASSVATGSEQYF. Written as DNA, the CDR3 is TGTGCCAGCAGCGTAGCTACTGGGAGCGAGCAGTACTTC.

In its sample, this clone was seen once. The chain couples TRBV14 to TRBJ2-7; D is uncertain. V dropped 5 bases and J dropped 5 bases, with 13 bases sitting between them. This CDR3 is built from 13 residues. Germline CDR1 SGHDN, CDR2 FVKESK. CDR3 coding DNA: TGTGCCAGCAGCGCAGCACGGCACAACGAGCAGTACTTC. Its protein product is CASSAARHNEQYF.

The chain carries TRBV14 and TRBJ2-2, with TRBD1 matching over 7 bases. CDR3 length equals 17 residues. Germline V gene data show CDR1 as SGHDN and CDR2 as FVKESK. Trimming at V came to 5 bases and at J to 5 bases, leaving 14 bases not matched to a gene. The CDR3 spells CASSSQGTLLYTGELFF. The DNA for the CDR3 is TGTGCCAGCAGCTCACAGGGGACCCTCCTTTATACCGGGGAGCTGTTTTTT.